The clone carrying this T cell receptor (beta chain) occurred once. Its antigen is still unknown. This entry belongs to a study of cytomegalovirus exposure and HLA in healthy donors. Notes on the study in general: Analyzed later, most CMV-associated TCR beta chains appeared HLA-restricted.

PCR used 60 Vbeta primers and 13 Jbeta primers. Clones were read by immunoSEQ multiplex PCR, and TCRdb kept only the in-frame ones, dropping some. In the table there are roughly 120,000 clones, approximately 74% of which are singletons. The TCR originated in a woman between 50 and 59 years old in good health and CMV-seropositive. The sequencing input was PBMCs.

This CDR3 reads CASSLTGSPMEGTF. CDR3 in DNA: TGTGCCAGCAGTTTAACAGGTTCTCCTATGGAGGGCACCTTC. The chain couples TRBV7-2 to TRBJ1-2, with a possible D match to TRBD1 (5 bases). CDR1 SGHTA and CDR2 FQGNSA come from the germline V gene. This CDR3 contains 14 residues. V was shortened by 6 bases and J by 13 bases, with 24 bases between the two germline ends.